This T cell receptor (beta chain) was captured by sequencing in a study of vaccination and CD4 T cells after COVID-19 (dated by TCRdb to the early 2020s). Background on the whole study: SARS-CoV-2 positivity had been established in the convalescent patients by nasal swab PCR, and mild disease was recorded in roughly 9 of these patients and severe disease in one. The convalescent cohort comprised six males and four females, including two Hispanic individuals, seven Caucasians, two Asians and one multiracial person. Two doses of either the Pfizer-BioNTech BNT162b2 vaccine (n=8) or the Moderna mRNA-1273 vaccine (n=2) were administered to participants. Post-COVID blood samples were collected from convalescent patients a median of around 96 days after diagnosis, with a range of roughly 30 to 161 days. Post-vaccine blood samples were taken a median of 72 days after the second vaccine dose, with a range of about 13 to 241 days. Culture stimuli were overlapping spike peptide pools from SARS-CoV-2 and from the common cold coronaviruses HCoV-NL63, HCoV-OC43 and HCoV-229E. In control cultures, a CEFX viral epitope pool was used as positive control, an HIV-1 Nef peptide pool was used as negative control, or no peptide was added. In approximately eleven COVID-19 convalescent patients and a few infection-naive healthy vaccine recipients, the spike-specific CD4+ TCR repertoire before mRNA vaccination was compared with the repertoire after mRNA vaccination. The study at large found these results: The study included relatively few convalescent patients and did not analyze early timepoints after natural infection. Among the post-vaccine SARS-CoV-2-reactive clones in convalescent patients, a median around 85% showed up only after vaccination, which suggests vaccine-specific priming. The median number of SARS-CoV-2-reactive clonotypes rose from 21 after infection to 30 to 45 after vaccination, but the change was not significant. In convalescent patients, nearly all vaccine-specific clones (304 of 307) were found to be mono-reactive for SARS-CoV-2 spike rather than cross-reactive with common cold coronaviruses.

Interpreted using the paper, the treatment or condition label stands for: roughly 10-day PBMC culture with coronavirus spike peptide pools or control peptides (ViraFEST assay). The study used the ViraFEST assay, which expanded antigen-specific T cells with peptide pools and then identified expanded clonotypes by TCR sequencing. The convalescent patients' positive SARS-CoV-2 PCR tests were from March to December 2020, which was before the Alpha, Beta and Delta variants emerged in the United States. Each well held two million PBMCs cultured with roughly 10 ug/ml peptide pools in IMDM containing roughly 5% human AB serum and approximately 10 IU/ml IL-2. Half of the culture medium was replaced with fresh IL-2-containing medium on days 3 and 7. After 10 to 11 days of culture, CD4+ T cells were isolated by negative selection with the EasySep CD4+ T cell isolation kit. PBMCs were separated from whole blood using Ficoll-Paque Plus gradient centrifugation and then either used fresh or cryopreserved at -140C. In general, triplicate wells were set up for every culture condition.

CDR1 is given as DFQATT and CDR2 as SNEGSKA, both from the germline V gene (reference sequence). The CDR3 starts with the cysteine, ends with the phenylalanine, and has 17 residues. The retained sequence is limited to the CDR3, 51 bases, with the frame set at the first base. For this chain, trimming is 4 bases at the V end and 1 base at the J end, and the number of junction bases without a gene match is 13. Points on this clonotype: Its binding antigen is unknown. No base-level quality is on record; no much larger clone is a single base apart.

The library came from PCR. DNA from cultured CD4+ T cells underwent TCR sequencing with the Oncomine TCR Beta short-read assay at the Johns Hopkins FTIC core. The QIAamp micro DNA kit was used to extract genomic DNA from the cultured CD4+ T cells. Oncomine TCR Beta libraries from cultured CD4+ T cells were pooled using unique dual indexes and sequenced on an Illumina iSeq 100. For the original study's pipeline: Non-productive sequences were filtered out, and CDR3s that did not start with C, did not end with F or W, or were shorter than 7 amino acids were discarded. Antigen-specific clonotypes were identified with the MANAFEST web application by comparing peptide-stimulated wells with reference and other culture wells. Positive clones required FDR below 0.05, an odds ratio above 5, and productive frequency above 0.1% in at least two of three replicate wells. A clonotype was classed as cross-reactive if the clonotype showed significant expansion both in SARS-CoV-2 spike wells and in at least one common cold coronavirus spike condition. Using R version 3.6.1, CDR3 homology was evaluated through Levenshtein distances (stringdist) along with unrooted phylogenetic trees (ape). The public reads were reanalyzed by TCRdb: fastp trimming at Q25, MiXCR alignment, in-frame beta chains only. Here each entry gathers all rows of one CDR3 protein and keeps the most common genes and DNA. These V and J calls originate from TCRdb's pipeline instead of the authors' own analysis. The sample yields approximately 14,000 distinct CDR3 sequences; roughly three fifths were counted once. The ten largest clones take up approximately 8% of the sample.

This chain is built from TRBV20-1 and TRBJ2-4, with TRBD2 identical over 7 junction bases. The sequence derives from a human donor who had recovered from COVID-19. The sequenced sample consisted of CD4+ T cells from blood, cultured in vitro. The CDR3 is CSAMPSGKVRAKNIQYF. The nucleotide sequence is TGCAGTGCTATGCCCAGCGGGAAAGTAAGGGCCAAAAACATTCAGTACTTC.